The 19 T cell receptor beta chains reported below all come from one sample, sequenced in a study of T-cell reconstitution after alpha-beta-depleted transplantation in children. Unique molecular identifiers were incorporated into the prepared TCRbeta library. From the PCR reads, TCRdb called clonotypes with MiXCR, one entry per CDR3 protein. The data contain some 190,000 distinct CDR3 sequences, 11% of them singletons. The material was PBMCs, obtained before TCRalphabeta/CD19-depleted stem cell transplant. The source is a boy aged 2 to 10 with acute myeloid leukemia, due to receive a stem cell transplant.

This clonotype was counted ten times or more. The CDR3 bases are TGCAGTGCTAGCGGGGAGCAGAACACTGAAGCTTTCTTT. The encoded protein is CSASGEQNTEAFF. The chain employs TRBV20-1 and TRBJ1-1; the D is unclear. This CDR3 comprises 13 residues. Germline V gene lookup returns CDR1 DFQATT and CDR2 SNEGSKA (reference sequence). Trimming pared 3 bases from V and 1 base from J, leaving 9 bases between.

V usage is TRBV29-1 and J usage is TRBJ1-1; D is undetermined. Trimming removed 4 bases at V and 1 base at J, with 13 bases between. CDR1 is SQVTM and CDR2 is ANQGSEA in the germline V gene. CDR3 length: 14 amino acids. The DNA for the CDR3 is TGCAGCGTTGTCAGGAGACGGACGAACACTGAAGCTTTCTTT. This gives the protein CSVVRRRTNTEAFF.

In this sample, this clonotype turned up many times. Here the CDR3 DNA reads TGTGCCAGCTCACCAGGTTTGGCCGAGAGGGAGCAGTACTTC. Amino acids: CASSPGLAEREQYF. This chain joins TRBV18 and TRBJ2-7; no firm D call. The germline V gene encodes CDR1 KGHSH and CDR2 LQKENI. This CDR3 spans 14 amino acids. V shed 2 bases and J shed 7 bases, with 15 bases lying between them. Based on the CDR3 plus reference TRBV18 and TRBJ2-7, the full variable domain is NAGVMQNPRHLVRRRGQEARLRCSPMKGHSHVYWYRQLPEEGLKFMVYLQKENIIDESGMPKERFSAEFPKEGPSILRIQQVVRGDSAAYFCASSPGLAEREQYFGPGTRLTVT.

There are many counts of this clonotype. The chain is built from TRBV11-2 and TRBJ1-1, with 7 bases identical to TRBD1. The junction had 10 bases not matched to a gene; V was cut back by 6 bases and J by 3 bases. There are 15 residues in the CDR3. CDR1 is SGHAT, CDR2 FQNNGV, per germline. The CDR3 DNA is TGTGCCAGCAGAGAACCGGGGAGGGGGCACACTGAAGCTTTCTTT. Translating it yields CASREPGRGHTEAFF.

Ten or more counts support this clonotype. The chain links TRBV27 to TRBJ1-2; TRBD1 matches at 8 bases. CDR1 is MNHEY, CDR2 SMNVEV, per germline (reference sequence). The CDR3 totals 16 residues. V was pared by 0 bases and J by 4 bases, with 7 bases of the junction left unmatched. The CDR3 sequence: CASSLSSGGGIYGYTF. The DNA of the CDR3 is TGTGCCAGCAGTTTATCATCAGGGGGCGGGATCTATGGCTACACCTTC.

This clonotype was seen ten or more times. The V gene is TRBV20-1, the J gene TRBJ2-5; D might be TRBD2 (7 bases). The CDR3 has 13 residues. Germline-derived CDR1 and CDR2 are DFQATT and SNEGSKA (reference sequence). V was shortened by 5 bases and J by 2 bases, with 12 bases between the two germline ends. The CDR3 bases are TGCAGTGCTGAACAGGGAGGGCAAGAGACCCAGTACTTC. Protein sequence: CSAEQGGQETQYF.

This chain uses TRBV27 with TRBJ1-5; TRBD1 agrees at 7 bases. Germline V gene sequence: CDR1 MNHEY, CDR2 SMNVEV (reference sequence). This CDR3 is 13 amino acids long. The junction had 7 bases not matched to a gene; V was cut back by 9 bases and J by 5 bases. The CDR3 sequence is CASTTGNDQPQHF. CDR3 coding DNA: TGTGCCAGTACGACAGGGAACGATCAGCCCCAGCATTTT.

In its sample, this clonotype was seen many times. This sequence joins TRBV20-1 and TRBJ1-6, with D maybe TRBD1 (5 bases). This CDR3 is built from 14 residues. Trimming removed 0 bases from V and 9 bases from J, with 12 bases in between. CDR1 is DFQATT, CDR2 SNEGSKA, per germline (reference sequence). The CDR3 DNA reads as TGCAGTGCTAGAGAGGGACCGGGGGTTTCACCCCTCCACTTT. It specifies CSAREGPGVSPLHF.

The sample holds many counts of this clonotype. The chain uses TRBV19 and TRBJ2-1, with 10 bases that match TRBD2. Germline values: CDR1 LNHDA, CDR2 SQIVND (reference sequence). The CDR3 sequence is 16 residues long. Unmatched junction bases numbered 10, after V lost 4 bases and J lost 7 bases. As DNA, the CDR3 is TGTGCCAGTAGTAATGAGTGGCTAGCGGGGGATAATGAGCAGTTCTTC. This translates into CASSNEWLAGDNEQFF.

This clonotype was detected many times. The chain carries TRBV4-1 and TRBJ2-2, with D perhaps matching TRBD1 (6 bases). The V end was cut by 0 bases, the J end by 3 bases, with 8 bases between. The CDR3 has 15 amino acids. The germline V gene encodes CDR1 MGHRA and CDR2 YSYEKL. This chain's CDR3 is CASSQDRGDTGELFF. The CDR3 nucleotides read TGCGCCAGCAGCCAAGACAGGGGAGACACCGGGGAGCTGTTTTTT.

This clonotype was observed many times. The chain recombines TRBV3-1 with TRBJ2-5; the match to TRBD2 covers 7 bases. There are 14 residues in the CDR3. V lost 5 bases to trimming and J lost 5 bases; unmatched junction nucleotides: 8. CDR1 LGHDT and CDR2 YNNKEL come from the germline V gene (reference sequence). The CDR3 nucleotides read TGTGCCAGCAGCACCCCCAGCGGGGCGGAGACCCAGTACTTC. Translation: CASSTPSGAETQYF.

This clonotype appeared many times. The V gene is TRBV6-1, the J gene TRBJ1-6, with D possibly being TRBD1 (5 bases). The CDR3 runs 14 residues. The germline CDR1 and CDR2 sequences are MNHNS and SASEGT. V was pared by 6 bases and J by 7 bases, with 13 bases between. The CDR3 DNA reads TGTGCCAGCAGGCGGGACTCAGCCAATTCACCCCTCCACTTT. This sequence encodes CASRRDSANSPLHF.

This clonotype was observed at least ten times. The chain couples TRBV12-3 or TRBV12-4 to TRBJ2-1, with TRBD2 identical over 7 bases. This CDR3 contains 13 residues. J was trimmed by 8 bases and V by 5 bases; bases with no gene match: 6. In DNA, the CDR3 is TGTGCCAGCAGTCGGGACTACAGCGATGAGCAGTTCTTC. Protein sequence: CASSRDYSDEQFF.

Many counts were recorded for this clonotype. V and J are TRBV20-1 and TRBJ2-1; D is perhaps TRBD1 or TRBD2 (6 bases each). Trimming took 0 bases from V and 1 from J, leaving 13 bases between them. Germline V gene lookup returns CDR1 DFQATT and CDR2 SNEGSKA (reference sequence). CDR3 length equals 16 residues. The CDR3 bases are TGCAGTGCTAGAGATCAAACAGGGAGGTCCTACAATGAGCAGTTCTTC. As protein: CSARDQTGRSYNEQFF.

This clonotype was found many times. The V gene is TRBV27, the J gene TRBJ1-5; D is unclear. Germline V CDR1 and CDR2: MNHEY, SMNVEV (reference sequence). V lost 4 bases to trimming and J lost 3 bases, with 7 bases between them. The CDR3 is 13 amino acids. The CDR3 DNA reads TGTGCCAGCAGTTCGAACCTCAATCAGCCCCAGCATTTT. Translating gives CASSSNLNQPQHF.

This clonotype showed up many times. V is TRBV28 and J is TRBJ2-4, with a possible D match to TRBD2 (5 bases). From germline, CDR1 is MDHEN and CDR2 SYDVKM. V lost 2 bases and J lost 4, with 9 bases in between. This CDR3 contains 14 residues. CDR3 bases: TGTGCCAGCAGTTTAGCATGCGGGAAAAACATTCAGTACTTC. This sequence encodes CASSLACGKNIQYF.

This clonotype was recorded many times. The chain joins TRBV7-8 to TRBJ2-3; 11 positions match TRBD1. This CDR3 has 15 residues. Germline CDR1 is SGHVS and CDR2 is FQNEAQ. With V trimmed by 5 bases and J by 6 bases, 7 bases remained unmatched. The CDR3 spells CASSLRTGGADTQYF. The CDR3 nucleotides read TGTGCCAGCAGCCTCCGGACAGGGGGCGCGGATACGCAGTATTTT.

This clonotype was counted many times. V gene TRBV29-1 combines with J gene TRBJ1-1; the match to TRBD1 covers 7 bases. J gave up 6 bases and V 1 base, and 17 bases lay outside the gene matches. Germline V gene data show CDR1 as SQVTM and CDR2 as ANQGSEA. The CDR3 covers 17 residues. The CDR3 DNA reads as TGCAGCGTTGAAGTCAGTCGGGACAGAGTTAAAGTCCCTGAAGCTTTCTTT. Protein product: CSVEVSRDRVKVPEAFF.

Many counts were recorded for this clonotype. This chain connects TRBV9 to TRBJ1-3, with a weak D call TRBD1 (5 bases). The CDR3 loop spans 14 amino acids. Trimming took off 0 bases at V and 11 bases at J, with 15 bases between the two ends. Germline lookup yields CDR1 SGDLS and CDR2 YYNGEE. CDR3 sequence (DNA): TGTGCCAGCAGCGTAGAGGGGAGGCATTATGCCATATATTTT. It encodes CASSVEGRHYAIYF.